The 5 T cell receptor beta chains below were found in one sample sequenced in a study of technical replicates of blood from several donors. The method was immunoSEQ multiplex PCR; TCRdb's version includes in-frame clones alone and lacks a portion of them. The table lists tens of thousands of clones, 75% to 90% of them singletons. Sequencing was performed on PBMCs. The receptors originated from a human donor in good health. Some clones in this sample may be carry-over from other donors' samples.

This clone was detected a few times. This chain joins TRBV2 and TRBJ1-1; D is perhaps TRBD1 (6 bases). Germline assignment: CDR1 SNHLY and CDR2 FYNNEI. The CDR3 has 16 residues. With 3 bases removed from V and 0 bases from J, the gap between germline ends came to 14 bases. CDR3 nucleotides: TGTGCCAGCAGTGATGCGGACAGATATATGAACACTGAAGCTTTCTTT. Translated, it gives CASSDADRYMNTEAFF.

This CDR3 is CASSQNQGGNNQPQHF. CDR3 DNA: TGTGCCAGCAGCCAGAACCAGGGTGGTAATAATCAGCCCCAGCATTTT. V and J are TRBV4-2 and TRBJ1-5, with TRBD1 as a possible D gene (5 bases). This CDR3 is 16 amino acids long. Looked up from germline, CDR1 is LGHNA and CDR2 is YNFKEQ. Deletions cut 3 bases from V and 4 bases from J, with 16 bases between.

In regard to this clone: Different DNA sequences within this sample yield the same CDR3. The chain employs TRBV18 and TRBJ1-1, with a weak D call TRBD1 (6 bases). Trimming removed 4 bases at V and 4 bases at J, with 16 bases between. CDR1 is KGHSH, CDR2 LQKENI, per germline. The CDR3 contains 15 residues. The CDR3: CASSRSRGEGTEAFF. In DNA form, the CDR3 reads TGTGCCAGCTCACGATCCAGGGGAGAGGGCACTGAAGCTTTCTTT.

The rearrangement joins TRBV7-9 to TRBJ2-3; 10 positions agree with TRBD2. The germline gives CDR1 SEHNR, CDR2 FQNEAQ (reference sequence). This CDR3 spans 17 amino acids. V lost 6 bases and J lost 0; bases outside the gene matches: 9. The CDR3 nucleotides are TGTGCCAGCAGTCCTGCCTGGACTAGCGGAAGCACAGATACGCAGTATTTT. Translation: CASSPAWTSGSTDTQYF.

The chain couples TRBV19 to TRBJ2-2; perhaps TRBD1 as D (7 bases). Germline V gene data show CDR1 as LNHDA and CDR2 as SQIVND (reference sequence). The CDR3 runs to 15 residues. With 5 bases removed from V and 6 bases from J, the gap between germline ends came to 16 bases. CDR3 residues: CASSAGGGWAGELFF. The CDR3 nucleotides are TGTGCCAGTAGTGCCGGAGGGGGCTGGGCCGGGGAGCTGTTTTTT.